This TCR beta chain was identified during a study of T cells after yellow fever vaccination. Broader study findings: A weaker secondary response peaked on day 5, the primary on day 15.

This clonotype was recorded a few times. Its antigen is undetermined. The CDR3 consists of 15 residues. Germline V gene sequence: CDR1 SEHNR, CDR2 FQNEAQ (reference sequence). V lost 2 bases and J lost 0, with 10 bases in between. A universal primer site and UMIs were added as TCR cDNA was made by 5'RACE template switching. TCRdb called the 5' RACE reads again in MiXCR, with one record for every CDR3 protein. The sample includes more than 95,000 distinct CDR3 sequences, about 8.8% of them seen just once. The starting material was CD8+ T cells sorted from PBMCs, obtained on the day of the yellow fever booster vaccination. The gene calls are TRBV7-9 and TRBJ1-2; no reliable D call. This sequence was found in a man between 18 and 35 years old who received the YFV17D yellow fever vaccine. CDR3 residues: CASSLNIDANYGYTF. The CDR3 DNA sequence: TGTGCCAGCAGCTTAAATATCGATGCTAACTATGGCTACACCTTC. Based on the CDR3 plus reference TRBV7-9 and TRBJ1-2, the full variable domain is DTGVSQNPRHKITKRGQNVTFRCDPISEHNRLYWYRQTLGQGPEFLTYFQNEAQLEKSRLLSDRFSAERPKGSFSTLEIQRTEQGDSAMYLCASSLNIDANYGYTFGSGTRLTVV.